This TCR beta chain was identified during a study of blood T cell repertoires in COVID-19. Study overall: Material from acute and convalescent COVID-19 was sourced from the United States, Italy and Spain.

In its sample, this clone was seen once. The method was immunoSEQ multiplex PCR; TCRdb's version includes in-frame clones alone and lacks a portion of them. Of 200,000 to 250,000 clones listed, 70% to 90% were seen once; the top ten hold roughly 10%. The length of the CDR3 is 16 residues. The V end lost 0 bases, the J end lost 3 bases, and 14 bases lay between the germline ends. Per germline, CDR1 MNHEY and CDR2 SVGAGI. The chain employs TRBV6-5 and TRBJ1-1, with a possible D match to TRBD1 (5 bases). What was sequenced was peripheral blood. This clonotype originated in an elderly woman with acute or convalescent COVID-19. The CDR3 loop reads CASSYSPSGGDTEAFF. The CDR3 nucleotides read TGTGCCAGCAGTTACTCCCCGTCGGGGGGAGACACTGAAGCTTTCTTT.